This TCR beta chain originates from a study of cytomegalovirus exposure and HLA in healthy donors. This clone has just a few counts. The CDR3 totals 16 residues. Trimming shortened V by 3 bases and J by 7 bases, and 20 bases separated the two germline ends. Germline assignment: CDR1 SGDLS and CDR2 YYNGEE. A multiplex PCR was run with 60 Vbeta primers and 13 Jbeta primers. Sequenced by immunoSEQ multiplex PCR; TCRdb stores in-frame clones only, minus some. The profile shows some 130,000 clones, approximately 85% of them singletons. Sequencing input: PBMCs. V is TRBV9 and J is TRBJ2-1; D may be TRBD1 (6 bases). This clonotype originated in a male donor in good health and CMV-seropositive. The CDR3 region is CASSARSPGQFNEQFF. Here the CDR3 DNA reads TGTGCCAGCAGCGCTCGTTCCCCGGGACAATTTAATGAGCAGTTCTTC.